This TCR beta chain was recorded in a study of blood T cell repertoires in COVID-19. Generated by immunoSEQ multiplex PCR, the TCRdb table keeps only in-frame clones and is missing some. The sample carries roughly 190,000 clones, roughly 86% recorded once. Germline CDR1 reads KGHDR; CDR2 reads SFDVKD. The CDR3 is 13 amino acids. The germline V and J ends were trimmed by 5 bases and 0 bases, with 4 bases remaining between them. V gene TRBV24-1 combines with J gene TRBJ2-1; D remains ambiguous. The sequence came from a woman in her forties in a cohort exposed to, infected with or recovered from COVID-19 (not recorded which). Material for sequencing was PBMCs or T cells enriched from blood (not recorded which). For the CDR3, the DNA is TGTGCCACCAGTGTCAGCTCCTACAATGAGCAGTTCTTC. This sequence encodes CATSVSSYNEQFF.